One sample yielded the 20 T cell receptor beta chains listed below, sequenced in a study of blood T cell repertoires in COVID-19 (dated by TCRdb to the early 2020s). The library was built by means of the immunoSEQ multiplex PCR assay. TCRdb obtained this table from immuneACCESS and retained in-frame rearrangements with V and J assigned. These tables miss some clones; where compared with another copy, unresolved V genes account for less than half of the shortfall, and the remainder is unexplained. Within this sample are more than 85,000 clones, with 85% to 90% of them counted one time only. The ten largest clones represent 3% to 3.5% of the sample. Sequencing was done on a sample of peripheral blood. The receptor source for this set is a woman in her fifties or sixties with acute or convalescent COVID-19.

The CDR3, as DNA: TGTGCCAGCAGTGAATCCGCAGGGAATGGCTACACCTTC. Translating it yields CASSESAGNGYTF. V and J are TRBV25-1 and TRBJ1-2; maybe TRBD1 (5 bases). Germline CDR1 reads MGHDK; CDR2 reads SYGVNS. V lost 1 base and J 6 bases, leaving 9 bases between the germline ends. The CDR3 consists of 13 residues.

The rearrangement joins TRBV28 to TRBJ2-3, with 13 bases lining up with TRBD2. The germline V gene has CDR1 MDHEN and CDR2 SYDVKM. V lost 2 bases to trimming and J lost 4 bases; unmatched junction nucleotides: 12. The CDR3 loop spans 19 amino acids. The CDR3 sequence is CASSLGWTSGSTRADTQYF. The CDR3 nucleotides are TGTGCCAGCAGTTTAGGTTGGACTAGCGGGAGTACGAGGGCAGATACGCAGTATTTT.

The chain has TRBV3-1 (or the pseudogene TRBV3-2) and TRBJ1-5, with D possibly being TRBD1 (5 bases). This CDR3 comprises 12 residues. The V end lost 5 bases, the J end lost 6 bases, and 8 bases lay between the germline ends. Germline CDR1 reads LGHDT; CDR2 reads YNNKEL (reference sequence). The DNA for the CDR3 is TGTGCCAGCAGCACCGGGGGTCAGCCCCAGCATTTT. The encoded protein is CASSTGGQPQHF.

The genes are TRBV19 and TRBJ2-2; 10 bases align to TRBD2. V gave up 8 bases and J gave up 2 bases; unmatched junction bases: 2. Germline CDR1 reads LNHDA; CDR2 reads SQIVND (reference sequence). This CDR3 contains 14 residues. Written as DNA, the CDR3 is TGTGCCAGTCGGACTAGCGGAAACACCGGGGAGCTGTTTTTT. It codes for CASRTSGNTGELFF.

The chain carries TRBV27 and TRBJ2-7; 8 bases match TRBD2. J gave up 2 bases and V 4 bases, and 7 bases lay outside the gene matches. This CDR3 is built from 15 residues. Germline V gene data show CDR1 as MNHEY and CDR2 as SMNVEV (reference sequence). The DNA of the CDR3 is TGTGCCAGCAGTTCTCGAGCGGGAGTCACCTACGAGCAGTACTTC. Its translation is CASSSRAGVTYEQYF.

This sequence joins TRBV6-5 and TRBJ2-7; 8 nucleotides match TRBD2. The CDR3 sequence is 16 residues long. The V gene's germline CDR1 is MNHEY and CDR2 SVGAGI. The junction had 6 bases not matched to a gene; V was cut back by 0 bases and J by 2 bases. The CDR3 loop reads CASSYSRGGRTYEQYF. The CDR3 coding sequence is TGTGCCAGCAGTTACTCGAGAGGCGGGAGGACCTACGAGCAGTACTTC.

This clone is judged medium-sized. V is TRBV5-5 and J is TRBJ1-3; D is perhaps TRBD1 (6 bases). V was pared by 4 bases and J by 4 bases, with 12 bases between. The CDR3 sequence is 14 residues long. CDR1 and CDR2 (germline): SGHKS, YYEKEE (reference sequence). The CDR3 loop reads CASSLGGQGNTIYF. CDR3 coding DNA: TGTGCCAGCAGCCTCGGTGGACAGGGAAACACCATATATTTT.

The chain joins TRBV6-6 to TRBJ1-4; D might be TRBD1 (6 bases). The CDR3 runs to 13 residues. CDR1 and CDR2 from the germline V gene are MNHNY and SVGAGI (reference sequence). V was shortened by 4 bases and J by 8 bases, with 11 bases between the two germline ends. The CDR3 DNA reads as TGTGCCAGCAGTTCCAGGGGTGGGGAAAAACTGTTTTTT. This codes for CASSSRGGEKLFF.

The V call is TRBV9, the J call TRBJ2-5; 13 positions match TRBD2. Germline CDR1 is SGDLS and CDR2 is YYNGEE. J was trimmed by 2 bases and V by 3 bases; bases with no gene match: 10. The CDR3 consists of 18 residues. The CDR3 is CASSGWEPGLAGQETQYF. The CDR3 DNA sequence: TGTGCCAGCAGCGGATGGGAACCGGGACTAGCGGGGCAAGAGACCCAGTACTTC.

The chain's CDR3 is CASSLWAPGGGLVPGELFF. The CDR3 nucleotides read TGTGCCAGCAGTTTATGGGCCCCCGGAGGAGGACTAGTACCCGGGGAGCTGTTTTTT. The rearrangement joins TRBV28 to TRBJ2-2; TRBD2 aligns across 7 bases. Germline V CDR1 and CDR2: MDHEN, SYDVKM. The CDR3 contains 19 residues. V shed 0 bases, J shed 6 bases, and the junction held 16 bases outside the gene matches. Looking up the rest from reference TRBV28 and TRBJ2-2 gives the full variable domain: DVKVTQSSRYLVKRTGEKVFLECVQDMDHENMFWYRQDPGLGLRLIYFSYDVKMKEKGDIPEGYSVSREKKERFSLILESASTNQTSMYLCASSLWAPGGGLVPGELFFGEGSRLTVL.

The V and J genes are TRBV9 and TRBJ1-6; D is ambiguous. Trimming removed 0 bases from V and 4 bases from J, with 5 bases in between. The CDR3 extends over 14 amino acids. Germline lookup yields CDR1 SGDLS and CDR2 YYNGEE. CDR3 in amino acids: CASSVDGYNSPLHF. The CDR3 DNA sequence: TGTGCCAGCAGCGTAGACGGTTATAATTCACCCCTCCACTTT.

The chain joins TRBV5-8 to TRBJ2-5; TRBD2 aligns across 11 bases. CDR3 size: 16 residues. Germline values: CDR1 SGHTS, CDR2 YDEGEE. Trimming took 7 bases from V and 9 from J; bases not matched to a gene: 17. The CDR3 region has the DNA TGTGCCAGCGCAACCGGGACTAGCGGTGGGGCAGGAGCCCAGTACTTC. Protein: CASATGTSGGAGAQYF.

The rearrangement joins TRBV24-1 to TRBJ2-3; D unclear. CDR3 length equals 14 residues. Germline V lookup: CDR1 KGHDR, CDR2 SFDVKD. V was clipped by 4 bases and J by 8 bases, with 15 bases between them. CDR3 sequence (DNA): TGTGCCACCAGTGACGCCTCCAGACGAGGTACGCAGTATTTT. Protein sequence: CATSDASRRGTQYF.

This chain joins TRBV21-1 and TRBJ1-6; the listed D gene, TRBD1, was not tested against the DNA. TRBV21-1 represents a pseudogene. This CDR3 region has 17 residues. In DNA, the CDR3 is TGTGCCAGCAGCAATTCCGTCAGGGGTTTACGAGTTTCACCCCTCCACTTT. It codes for CASSNSVRGLRVSPLHF.

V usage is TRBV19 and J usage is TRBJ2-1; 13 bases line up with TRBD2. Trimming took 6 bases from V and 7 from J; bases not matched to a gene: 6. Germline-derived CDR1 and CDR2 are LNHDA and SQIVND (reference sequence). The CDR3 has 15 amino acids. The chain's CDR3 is CASSRGLAGNNEQFF. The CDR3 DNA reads TGTGCCAGTAGCCGGGGACTAGCGGGAAATAATGAGCAGTTCTTC.

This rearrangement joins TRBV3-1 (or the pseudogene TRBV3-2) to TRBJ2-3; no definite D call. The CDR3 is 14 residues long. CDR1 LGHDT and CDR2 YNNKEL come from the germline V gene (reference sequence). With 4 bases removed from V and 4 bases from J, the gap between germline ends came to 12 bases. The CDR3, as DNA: TGTGCCAGCAGCCGCCCCTCTCGGGCAGATACGCAGTATTTT. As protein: CASSRPSRADTQYF.

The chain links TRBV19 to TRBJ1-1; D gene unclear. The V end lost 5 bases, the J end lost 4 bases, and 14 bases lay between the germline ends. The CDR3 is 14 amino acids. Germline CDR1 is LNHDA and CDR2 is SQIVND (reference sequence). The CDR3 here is CASSPGSRGTEAFF. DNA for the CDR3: TGTGCCAGTAGTCCCGGTTCCCGGGGCACTGAAGCTTTCTTT. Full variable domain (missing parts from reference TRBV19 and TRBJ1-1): DGGITQSPKYLFRKEGQNVTLSCEQNLNHDAMYWYRQDPGQGLRLIYYSQIVNDFQKGDIAEGYSVSREKKESFPLTVTSAQKNPTAFYLCASSPGSRGTEAFFGQGTRLTVV.

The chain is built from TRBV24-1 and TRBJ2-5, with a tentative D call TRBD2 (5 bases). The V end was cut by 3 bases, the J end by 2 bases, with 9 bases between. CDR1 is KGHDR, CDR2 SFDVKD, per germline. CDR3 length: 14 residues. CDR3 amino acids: CATSDNGKQETQYF. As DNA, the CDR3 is TGTGCCACCAGTGATAACGGGAAACAAGAGACCCAGTACTTC.

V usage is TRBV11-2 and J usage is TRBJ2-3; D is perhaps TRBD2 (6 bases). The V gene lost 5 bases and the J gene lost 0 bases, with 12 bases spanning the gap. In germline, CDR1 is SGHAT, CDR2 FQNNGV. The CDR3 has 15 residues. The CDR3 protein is CASSPRDSSTDTQYF. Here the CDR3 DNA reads TGTGCCAGCAGCCCCCGGGACTCAAGCACAGATACGCAGTATTTT.

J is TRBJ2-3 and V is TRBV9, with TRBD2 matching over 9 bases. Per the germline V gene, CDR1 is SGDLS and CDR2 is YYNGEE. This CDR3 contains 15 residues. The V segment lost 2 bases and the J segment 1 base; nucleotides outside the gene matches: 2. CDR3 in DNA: TGTGCCAGCAGCGTTGGACTAGCGCGCACAGATACGCAGTATTTT. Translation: CASSVGLARTDTQYF.